This note documents a single T cell receptor beta chain sequence. Over several immunoSEQ plates, each subset's genomic DNA was distributed in even portions. Method: immunoSEQ multiplex PCR; TCRdb's copy keeps in-frame clones and lacks some. The table includes over a million clones, approximately 68% detected once. The sample originates from a study of shared clonotypes between healthy human individuals. Germline lookup yields CDR1 MDHEN and CDR2 SYDVKM. This CDR3 has 15 amino acids. V was trimmed by 10 bases and J by 4 bases, leaving 22 bases between them. This clonotype was sampled from a man younger than 35 in good health. Sequencing was performed on memory CD4+ T cells sorted from blood. Sample subset: CD45RA-negative fraction. The V gene is TRBV28, the J gene TRBJ1-2; possibly TRBD1 for D (6 bases). The chain's CDR3 is CATSLGGGESYGYTF. The CDR3 DNA reads TGTGCCACCTCTTTAGGGGGAGGGGAGAGCTATGGCTACACCTTC.